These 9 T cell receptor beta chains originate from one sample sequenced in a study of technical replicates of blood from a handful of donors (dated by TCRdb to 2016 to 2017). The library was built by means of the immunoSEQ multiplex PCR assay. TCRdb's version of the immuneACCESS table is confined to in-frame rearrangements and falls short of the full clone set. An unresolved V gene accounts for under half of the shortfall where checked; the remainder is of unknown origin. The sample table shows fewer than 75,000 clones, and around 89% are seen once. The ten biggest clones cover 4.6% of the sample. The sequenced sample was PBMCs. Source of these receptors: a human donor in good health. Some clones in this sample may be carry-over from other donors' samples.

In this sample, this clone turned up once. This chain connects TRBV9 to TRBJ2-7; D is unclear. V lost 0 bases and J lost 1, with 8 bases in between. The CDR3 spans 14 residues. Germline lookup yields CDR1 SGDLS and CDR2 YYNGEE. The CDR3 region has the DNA TGTGCCAGCAGCGTAGATATCGTATCCTACGAGCAGTACTTC. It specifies CASSVDIVSYEQYF.

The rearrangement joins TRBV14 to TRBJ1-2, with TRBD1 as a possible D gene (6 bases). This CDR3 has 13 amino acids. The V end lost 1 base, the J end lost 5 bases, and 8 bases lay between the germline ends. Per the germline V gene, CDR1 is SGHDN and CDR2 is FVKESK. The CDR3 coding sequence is TGTGCCAGCAGCCAAGCAGGGGCATATGGCTACACCTTC. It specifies CASSQAGAYGYTF.

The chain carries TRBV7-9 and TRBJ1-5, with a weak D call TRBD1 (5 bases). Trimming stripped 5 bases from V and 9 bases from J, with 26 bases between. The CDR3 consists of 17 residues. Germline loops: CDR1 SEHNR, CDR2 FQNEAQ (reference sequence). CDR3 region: CASSVFAGDSRRGPQHF. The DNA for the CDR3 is TGTGCCAGCAGCGTTTTCGCGGGGGACTCCCGCCGGGGGCCCCAGCATTTT.

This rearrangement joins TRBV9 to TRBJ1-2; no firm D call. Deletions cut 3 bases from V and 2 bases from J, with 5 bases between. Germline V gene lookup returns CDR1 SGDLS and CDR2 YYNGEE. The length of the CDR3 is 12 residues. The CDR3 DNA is TGTGCCAGCAGCGGAGGAAACTATGGCTACACCTTC. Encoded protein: CASSGGNYGYTF.

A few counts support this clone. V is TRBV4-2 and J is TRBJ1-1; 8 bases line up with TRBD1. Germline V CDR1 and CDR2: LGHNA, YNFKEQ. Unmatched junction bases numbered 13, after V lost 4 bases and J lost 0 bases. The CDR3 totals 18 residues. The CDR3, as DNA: TGTGCCAGCAGCCCTGGACGCGGACAGGGACCCATGAACACTGAAGCTTTCTTT. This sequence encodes CASSPGRGQGPMNTEAFF.

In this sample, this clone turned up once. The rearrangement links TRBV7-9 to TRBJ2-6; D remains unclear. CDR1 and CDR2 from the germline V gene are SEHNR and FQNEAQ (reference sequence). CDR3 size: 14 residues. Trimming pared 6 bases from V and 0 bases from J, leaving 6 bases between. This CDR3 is CASSTVSGANVLTF. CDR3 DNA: TGTGCCAGCAGTACTGTCTCTGGGGCCAACGTCCTGACTTTC.

CDR3 in amino acids: CASSSKSGKGTGELFF. The CDR3 DNA reads TGTGCCAGCAGCTCTAAGAGCGGGAAGGGCACCGGGGAGCTGTTTTTT. The V and J genes are TRBV7-8 and TRBJ2-2; 7 nucleotides agree with TRBD2. The trim removed 4 bases at V and 4 bases at J, leaving 9 bases unmatched. CDR1 and CDR2 (germline): SGHVS, FQNEAQ. This CDR3 spans 16 amino acids. Based on the CDR3 plus reference TRBV7-8 and TRBJ2-2, the full variable domain is GAGVSQSPRYKVAKRGQDVALRCDPISGHVSLFWYQQALGQGPEFLTYFQNEAQLDKSGLPSDRFFAERPEGSVSTLKIQRTQQEDSAVYLCASSSKSGKGTGELFFGEGSRLTVL.

DNA for the CDR3: TGTGCCAGCGCGGTCAACAGGGAATTTGGCTACACCTTC. Translated: CASAVNREFGYTF. This chain links TRBV18 with TRBJ1-2; D perhaps matches TRBD1 (6 bases). V was cut by 8 bases and J by 7 bases, with 17 bases left in between. Per germline, CDR1 KGHSH and CDR2 LQKENI. This CDR3 contains 13 residues.

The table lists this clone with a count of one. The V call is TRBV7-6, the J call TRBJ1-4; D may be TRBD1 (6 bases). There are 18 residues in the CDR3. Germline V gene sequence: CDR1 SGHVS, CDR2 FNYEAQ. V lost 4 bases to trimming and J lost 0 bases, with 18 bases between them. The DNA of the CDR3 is TGTGCCAGCAGCTCAACACCCTGGGACATTTCAACTAATGAAAAACTGTTTTTT. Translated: CASSSTPWDISTNEKLFF. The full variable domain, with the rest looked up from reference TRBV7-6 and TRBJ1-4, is GAGVSQSPRYKVTKRGQDVALRCDPISGHVSLYWYRQALGQGPEFLTYFNYEAQQDKSGLPNDRFSAERPEGSISTLTIQRTEQRDSAMYRCASSSTPWDISTNEKLFFGSGTQLSVL.